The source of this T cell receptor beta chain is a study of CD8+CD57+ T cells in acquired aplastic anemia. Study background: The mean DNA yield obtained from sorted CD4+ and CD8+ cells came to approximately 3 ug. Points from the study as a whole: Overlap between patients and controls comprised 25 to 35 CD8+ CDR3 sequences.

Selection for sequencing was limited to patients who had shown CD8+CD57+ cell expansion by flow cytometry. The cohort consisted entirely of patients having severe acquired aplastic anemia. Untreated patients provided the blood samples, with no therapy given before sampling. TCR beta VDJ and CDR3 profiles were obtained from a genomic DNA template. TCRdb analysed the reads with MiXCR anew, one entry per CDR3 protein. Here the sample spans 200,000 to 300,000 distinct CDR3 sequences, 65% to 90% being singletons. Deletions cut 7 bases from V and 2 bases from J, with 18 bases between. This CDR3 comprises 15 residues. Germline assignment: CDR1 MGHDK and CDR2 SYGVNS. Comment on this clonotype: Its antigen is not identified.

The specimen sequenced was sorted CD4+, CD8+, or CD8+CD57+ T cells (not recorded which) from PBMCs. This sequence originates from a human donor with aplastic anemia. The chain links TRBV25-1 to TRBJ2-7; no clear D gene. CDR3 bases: TGTGCCAGCACCGGACCGAACGCCGCCGCCTACGAGCAGTACTTC. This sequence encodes CASTGPNAAAYEQYF.